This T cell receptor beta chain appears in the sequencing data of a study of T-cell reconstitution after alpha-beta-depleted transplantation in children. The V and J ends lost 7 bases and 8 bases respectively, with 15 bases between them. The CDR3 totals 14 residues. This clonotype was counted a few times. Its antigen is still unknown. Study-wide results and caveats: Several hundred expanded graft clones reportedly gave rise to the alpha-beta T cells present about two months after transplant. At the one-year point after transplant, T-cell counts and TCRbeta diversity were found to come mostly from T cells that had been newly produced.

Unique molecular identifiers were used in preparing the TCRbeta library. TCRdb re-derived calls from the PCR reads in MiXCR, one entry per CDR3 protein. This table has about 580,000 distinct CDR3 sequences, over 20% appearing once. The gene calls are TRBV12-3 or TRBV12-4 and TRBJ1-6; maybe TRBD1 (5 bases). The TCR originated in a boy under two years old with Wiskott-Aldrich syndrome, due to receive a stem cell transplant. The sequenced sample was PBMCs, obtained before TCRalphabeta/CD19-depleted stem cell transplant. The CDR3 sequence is CASNNGDRYSPLHF. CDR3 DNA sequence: TGTGCCAGCAATAACGGGGACCGATATTCACCCCTCCACTTT.